This T cell receptor (beta chain) emerged from a study of shared clonotypes between healthy human individuals. Study-wide context: The donors, a couple of women and three men, were aged 18 to 49.

The CDR3 is made up of 19 amino acids. The germline V gene encodes CDR1 SGHTS and CDR2 YDEGEE. The J segment lost 0 bases and the V segment lost 4 bases, leaving 13 bases of the junction unmatched. The authors ran the assay at deep level. The repertoire was sequenced with immunoSEQ multiplex PCR; TCRdb's copy has only in-frame clones and lacks some. The profile shows about 480,000 clones, about four fifths of them singletons. Unsorted samples, those not sorted, used 84 million or so PBMCs for genomic DNA. The chain employs TRBV5-8 and TRBJ2-3, with TRBD1 identical over 11 bases. The sequence came from a woman in her forties in good health. Some clones in this sample may be carry-over from other donors' samples. Sequenced: PBMCs. For the CDR3, the DNA is TGTGCCAGCAGCCCTGGACAGGGGGCGATCCCCCTTAGCACAGATACGCAGTATTTT. This encodes CASSPGQGAIPLSTDTQYF.